The clone carrying this T cell receptor beta chain was seen only a few times. Its matching antigen is unknown. A constant-region primer primed TCR beta cDNA synthesis from 400 to 550 ng of total RNA. Libraries for TCR beta were built through three nested multiplex PCR rounds, which together made up a slightly modified ARM-PCR procedure. Use of TRBV1-TRBV30 forward primers with a C-beta reverse primer characterized the first two PCR rounds, which lasted ten to eleven cycles each. TCRdb fed the multiplex PCR reads into MiXCR, producing one record per CDR3 protein. This table has about 120,000 distinct CDR3 sequences, about 59% appearing once. Both RNA and DNA were isolated together from about 20-30 mg of bulk tissue that had not been sorted. The record originates from a study of tumor-infiltrating lymphocytes in primary liver carcinoma. Study as a whole: Sample yields, roughly 3.5 to 8 million productive TCRbeta reads, were similar across the tissue types.

Germline V gives CDR1 MDHEN, CDR2 SYDVKM. This CDR3 contains 12 residues. Trimming took 3 bases from V and 4 from J, leaving 6 bases between them. Study-wide results and caveats: The study found a significantly higher top-250-clone fraction in tumors than in blood (p = 0.039).

This receptor was taken from a woman aged 55-75 years with primary liver carcinoma and hepatitis B virus infection. V is TRBV28 and J is TRBJ1-1; D remains ambiguous. Input material: liver tumor tissue from sampling region 1. The subset is: tumor region T1, superior pole. CDR3 sequence (DNA): TGTGCCAGCAGTTTGAGGGCCACTGAAGCTTTCTTT. Protein sequence: CASSLRATEAFF.